This T cell receptor beta chain is drawn from a study of naive and memory T cell subsets. Study results and limitations: Clonotypes are single alpha or beta chains, not paired receptors. From naive to CM, EM and EMRA, diversity decreased and Gini increased. Especially in CD8 cells, naive repertoires contained a few larger clonotypes, possibly CD45RA-re-expressing memory cells. Over 95% of naive TCR sequences appeared only once after error correction, unlike memory subsets.

The beta constant-region primer was an equimolar mix of two oligonucleotides covering TRBC1 and TRBC2. Ligated cDNA was amplified by four rounds of PCR with nested alpha and beta constant-region primers and SP2. TCRdb ran MiXCR on the UMI-ligation and nested PCR reads and lists one entry per CDR3 protein. This table has 95,000 to 110,000 distinct CDR3 sequences, about 14% appearing once. In regard to this clonotype: Its antigen is currently unknown.

Looked up from germline, CDR1 is SGHTA and CDR2 is FQGNSA. Trimming took 1 base from V and 6 from J; bases not matched to a gene: 7. The CDR3 sequence is 16 residues long. Sequenced material: naive CD8+ T cells from blood. V gene TRBV7-2 combines with J gene TRBJ2-1, with TRBD2 matching 9 bases. The receptor's source is a human donor in good health. The CDR3 DNA reads TGTGCCAGCAGCTTAGAGTACGGGACTAGCAGCAATGAGCAGTTCTTC. Translation: CASSLEYGTSSNEQFF.